This record covers a single T cell receptor (beta chain). This specimen includes other DNA sequences encoding the same CDR3. CDR3 size: 12 residues. Germline V lookup: CDR1 MNHNS, CDR2 SASEGT. Deletions cut 2 bases from V and 8 bases from J, with 6 bases between. This entry comes from a study of blood T cell repertoires in COVID-19. At the level of the study: COVID-19 samples collected from the United States, Italy and Spain covered acute and convalescent phases. The analysed material was cDNA or gDNA that came from T cells, B-cell-depleted T cells, or PBMCs.

Authors' methods: The assay estimated nucleated cells by amplifying reference gene primers. Clones were sequenced by immunoSEQ multiplex PCR, and TCRdb holds only the in-frame ones, with some missing. For V, J and clone size, that table is used; D and trimming come from the DNA. The sample records 120,000 to 150,000 clones, around three quarters being singletons. This TCR was sampled from a man aged 45-65 years with acute or convalescent COVID-19. The source material was peripheral blood. The chain employs TRBV6-1 and TRBJ1-4, with a tentative D call TRBD1 (5 bases). The CDR3 sequence: CASSERGEKLFF. DNA for the CDR3: TGTGCCAGCAGTGAAAGGGGCGAAAAACTGTTTTTT.